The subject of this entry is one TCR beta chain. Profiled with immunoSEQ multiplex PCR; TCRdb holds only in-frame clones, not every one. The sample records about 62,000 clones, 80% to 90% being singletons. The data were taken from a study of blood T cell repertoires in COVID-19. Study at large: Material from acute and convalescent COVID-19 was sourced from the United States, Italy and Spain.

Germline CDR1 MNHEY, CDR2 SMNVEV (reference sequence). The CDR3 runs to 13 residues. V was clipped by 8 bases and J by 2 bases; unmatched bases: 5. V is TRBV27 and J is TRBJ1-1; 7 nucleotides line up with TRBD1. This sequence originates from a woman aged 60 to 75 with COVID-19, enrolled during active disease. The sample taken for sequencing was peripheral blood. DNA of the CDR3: TGTGCCAGCGGCGGGACAGCTAACACTGAAGCTTTCTTT. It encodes CASGGTANTEAFF.